Each of the 22 T cell receptor beta chains below was sequenced from the same sample in a study of blood T cells in healthy people across ages. Using a J-beta primer mix together with a sample-barcoded 5' primer, a second PCR was run for about 7 to 12 cycles. Using its own MiXCR run on the 5' RACE reads, TCRdb lists one record per CDR3 protein. The data show 1.5 million to 2 million distinct CDR3 sequences, around 42% seen once. The specimen was blood. Every receptor here comes from a human donor in good health.

This clonotype was counted between two and nine times. This sequence joins TRBV29-1 and TRBJ1-6; D not resolved. Germline values: CDR1 SQVTM, CDR2 ANQGSEA. V was trimmed by 8 bases and J by 0 bases, leaving 20 bases between them. There are 17 residues in the CDR3. The CDR3 is CSPLYEPASSYNSPLHF. CDR3 sequence (DNA): TGCAGCCCGCTTTACGAACCGGCGAGCTCCTATAATTCACCCCTCCACTTT.

In its sample, this clonotype was seen a few times. V usage is TRBV7-2 and J usage is TRBJ2-6; D gene unclear. Trimming took off 3 bases at V and 0 bases at J, with 6 bases between the two ends. Germline lookup yields CDR1 SGHTA and CDR2 FQGNSA. The CDR3 has 15 amino acids. The CDR3 reads CASSFRRSGANVLTF. For the CDR3, the DNA is TGTGCCAGCAGCTTCCGACGCTCTGGGGCCAACGTCCTGACTTTC.

The chain is built from TRBV5-4 and TRBJ1-2, with unresolved D. The CDR3 runs to 15 residues. The germline gives CDR1 SGHNT, CDR2 YYREEE (reference sequence). V was pared by 0 bases and J by 0 bases, with 9 bases between. DNA of the CDR3: TGTGCCAGCAGCTTGGTTAAAGGCACTAACTATGGCTACACCTTC. This codes for CASSLVKGTNYGYTF.

This clonotype has a handful of counts. This sequence joins TRBV27 and TRBJ2-1; D is undetermined. V was shortened by 5 bases and J by 8 bases, with 25 bases between the two germline ends. This CDR3 comprises 17 residues. Germline V CDR1 and CDR2: MNHEY, SMNVEV (reference sequence). CDR3 region: CASSAAEAPIVGHEQFF. In nucleotides, the CDR3 is TGTGCCAGCAGTGCGGCCGAGGCCCCTATCGTCGGGCATGAGCAGTTCTTC.

The table lists this clonotype with a few counts. The chain employs TRBV29-1 and TRBJ1-2, with 8 bases matching TRBD1. Germline CDR1 is SQVTM and CDR2 is ANQGSEA. With V trimmed by 3 bases and J by 1 base, 13 bases remained unmatched. There are 17 residues in the CDR3. CDR3 in amino acids: CSVEQGARKSVNYGYTF. In nucleotides, the CDR3 is TGCAGCGTTGAGCAGGGGGCAAGAAAGTCAGTTAACTATGGCTACACCTTC.

The chain recombines TRBV7-3 with TRBJ1-2, with 7 bases that match TRBD1. Germline V gene data show CDR1 as SGHTA and CDR2 as FQGTGA. The J segment lost 8 bases and the V segment lost 5 bases, leaving 8 bases of the junction unmatched. The CDR3 contains 13 residues. The CDR3 region is CASSPATGAGYTF. In nucleotides, the CDR3 is TGTGCCAGCAGCCCGGCCACAGGGGCCGGCTACACCTTC.

The chain uses TRBV15 and TRBJ2-5; D gene uncertain. Germline V gene data show CDR1 as LNHNV and CDR2 as YYDKDF (reference sequence). The ends were cut back, 0 bases at V and 5 bases at J, with 10 bases in the middle. There are 14 residues in the CDR3. CDR3 sequence (DNA): TGTGCCACCAGCAGAGAGGCAGGCCACGAGACCCAGTACTTC. This gives the protein CATSREAGHETQYF.

Here the CDR3 DNA reads TGTGCCAGCAGCGAGGGGGGGGGTGTAACTAACTATGGCTACACCTTC. As protein: CASSEGGGVTNYGYTF. The J gene is TRBJ1-2, the V gene TRBV7-9; a weak D match, TRBD1 (6 bases). The CDR3 is 16 residues long. Between the trimmed V and J ends, which lost 5 bases and 0 bases, there was a span of 16 bases. Looked up from germline, CDR1 is SEHNR and CDR2 is FQNEAQ (reference sequence).

This clonotype has only a few counts. The chain employs TRBV2 and TRBJ2-5, with 9 bases lining up with TRBD2. The CDR3 spans 17 residues. Germline V CDR1 and CDR2: SNHLY, FYNNEI. With V trimmed by 5 bases and J by 4 bases, 14 bases remained unmatched. CDR3: CASSPTSGAPPGETQYF. CDR3 bases: TGTGCCAGCAGTCCGACTAGCGGCGCCCCCCCGGGAGAGACCCAGTACTTC.

This clonotype was detected a few times. The J gene is TRBJ1-5, the V gene TRBV4-1, with D possibly being TRBD1 (6 bases). V lost 0 bases, J lost 5 bases, and 11 bases lay in between. Germline values: CDR1 MGHRA, CDR2 YSYEKL. There are 15 residues in the CDR3. CDR3 amino acids: CASSQDGGGYQPQHF. Written as DNA, the CDR3 is TGCGCCAGCAGCCAAGATGGGGGCGGATATCAGCCCCAGCATTTT.

This clonotype appeared a few times. The V call is TRBV7-2, the J call TRBJ2-4; 7 bases fit TRBD1. The DNA end favors TRBJ2-7, so the J call may be wrong. CDR1 SGHTA and CDR2 FQGNSA come from the germline V gene. CDR3 size: 13 residues. The chain's CDR3 is CASSVGTVAEQYF. In DNA form, the CDR3 reads TGTGCCAGCAGCGTCGGGACAGTCGCCGAGCAGTACTTC.

The chain couples TRBV27 to TRBJ2-3; TRBD2 matches 10 bases. Germline trimming cut 5 bases from V and 0 bases from J; bases unmatched to any gene: 8. Germline lookup yields CDR1 MNHEY and CDR2 SMNVEV (reference sequence). The CDR3 totals 17 residues. CDR3 sequence (DNA): TGTGCCAGCAGTCCCCTAGCGGGGGTACCTAGCACAGATACGCAGTATTTT. Encoded protein: CASSPLAGVPSTDTQYF.

The sample holds a few counts of this clonotype. The chain employs TRBV16 and TRBJ1-4; 8 bases align to TRBD1. CDR1 is KGHSY, CDR2 FQNENV, per germline. This CDR3 is built from 15 residues. Unmatched junction bases numbered 2, after V lost 2 bases and J lost 3 bases. The CDR3 DNA reads TGTGCCAGCAGCCAACAGGGGGCGTCTAATGAAAAACTGTTTTTT. Protein product: CASSQQGASNEKLFF.

This chain links TRBV4-3 with TRBJ1-1; a weak D match, TRBD1 (6 bases). The CDR3 is 17 amino acids. Looked up from germline, CDR1 is LGHNA and CDR2 is YSLEER. Trimming removed 0 bases from V and 1 base from J, with 15 bases in between. The DNA for the CDR3 is TGCGCCAGCAGCCAAGATAGGGGGGGACTAGGGAACACTGAAGCTTTCTTT. It is translated as CASSQDRGGLGNTEAFF.

The genes are TRBV7-9 and TRBJ2-7; 7 nucleotides agree with TRBD1. CDR1 is SEHNR, CDR2 FQNEAQ, per germline (reference sequence). V gave up 3 bases and J gave up 0 bases; unmatched junction bases: 5. The CDR3 spans 15 residues. The CDR3 is CASSFWDRDSYEQYF. CDR3 DNA: TGTGCCAGCAGCTTCTGGGACAGAGACTCCTACGAGCAGTACTTC.

The rearrangement links TRBV7-9 to TRBJ2-7; a weak D match, TRBD2 (7 bases). Germline CDR1 SEHNR, CDR2 FQNEAQ (reference sequence). CDR3 size: 16 residues. Trimming took 3 bases from V and 1 from J, leaving 16 bases between them. CDR3 in DNA: TGTGCCAGCAGCTTTAAAGGGGAGGGGGGTTCCTACGAGCAGTACTTC. It translates to CASSFKGEGGSYEQYF.

V and J are TRBV6-2 or TRBV6-3 and TRBJ2-2; maybe TRBD2 (5 bases). V was clipped by 7 bases and J by 6 bases, with 15 bases between them. The length of the CDR3 is 14 residues. Germline V gene data show CDR1 as MNHEY and CDR2 as SVGEGT. Here the CDR3 reads CASTGDWSPGELFF. The DNA of the CDR3 is TGTGCCAGCACCGGGGATTGGAGCCCCGGGGAGCTGTTTTTT.

This clonotype was seen only once. The chain is built from TRBV20-1 and TRBJ2-5; tentatively, D is TRBD2 (6 bases). The V gene lost 2 bases and the J gene lost 5 bases, with 12 bases spanning the gap. In germline, CDR1 is DFQATT, CDR2 SNEGSKA (reference sequence). The CDR3 runs 13 residues. The CDR3 sequence is CSARFSGRETQYF. The CDR3, as DNA: TGCAGTGCTAGATTTAGCGGAAGGGAGACCCAGTACTTC.

The rearrangement links TRBV29-1 to TRBJ1-2; D possibly corresponds to TRBD1 (6 bases). CDR3 length equals 13 residues. Germline CDR1 SQVTM, CDR2 ANQGSEA. V dropped 4 bases and J dropped 5 bases, with 14 bases sitting between them. CDR3 nucleotides: TGCAGCGTTGTACCGGGACATGGGTATGGCTACACCTTC. Protein: CSVVPGHGYGYTF.

The rearrangement joins TRBV18 to TRBJ1-1; 8 bases match TRBD1. This CDR3 spans 16 amino acids. V gave up 4 bases and J gave up 8 bases; unmatched junction bases: 15. Germline values: CDR1 KGHSH, CDR2 LQKENI. The CDR3 region is CASSRYPGTGGYEAFF. The DNA for the CDR3 is TGTGCCAGCTCACGCTATCCCGGGACAGGAGGATACGAAGCTTTCTTT.

This clonotype was detected a few times. This sequence joins TRBV7-3 and TRBJ2-3, with TRBD2 matching 7 bases. Germline-derived CDR1 and CDR2 are SGHTA and FQGTGA. This CDR3 spans 15 amino acids. J gave up 2 bases and V 5 bases, and 7 bases lay outside the gene matches. Here the CDR3 DNA reads TGTGCCAGCAGCGCTCTAGCGGACTACACAGATACGCAGTATTTT. Translation: CASSALADYTDTQYF.

This clonotype came up a few times. The rearrangement joins TRBV7-2 to TRBJ1-2; weak D call: TRBD1 (5 bases). With 4 bases removed from V and 8 bases from J, the gap between germline ends came to 20 bases. CDR3 length: 15 residues. CDR1 SGHTA and CDR2 FQGNSA come from the germline V gene. The CDR3 DNA reads TGTGCCAGCAGCTCTTCTCGGGCACAGGTTGACGGCTACACCTTC. It codes for CASSSSRAQVDGYTF. The variable domain in full, completed from reference TRBV7-2 and TRBJ1-2, reads GAGVSQSPSNKVTEKGKDVELRCDPISGHTALYWYRQSLGQGLEFLIYFQGNSAPDKSGLPSDRFSAERTGGSVSTLTIQRTQQEDSAVYLCASSSSRAQVDGYTFGSGTRLTVV.